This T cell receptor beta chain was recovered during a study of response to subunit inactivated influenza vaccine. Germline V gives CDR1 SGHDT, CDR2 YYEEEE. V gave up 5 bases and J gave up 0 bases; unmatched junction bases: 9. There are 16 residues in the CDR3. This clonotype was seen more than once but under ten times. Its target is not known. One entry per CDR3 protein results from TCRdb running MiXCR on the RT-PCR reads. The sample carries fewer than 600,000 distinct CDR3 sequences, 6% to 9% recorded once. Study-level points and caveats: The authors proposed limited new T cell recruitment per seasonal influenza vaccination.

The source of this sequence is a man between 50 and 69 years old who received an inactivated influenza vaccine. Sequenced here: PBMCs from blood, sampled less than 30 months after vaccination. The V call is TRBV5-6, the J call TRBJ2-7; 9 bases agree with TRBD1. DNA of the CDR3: TGTGCCAGCAGACCTACACCGGGACAGGGCTCCTACGAGCAGTACTTC. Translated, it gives CASRPTPGQGSYEQYF.